The entry below describes one TCR beta chain. Measured with immunoSEQ multiplex PCR; TCRdb has only the in-frame clones, and not every one. Here the sample spans 150,000 to 200,000 clones, 85% to 95% being singletons. These data belong to a study of T cell responses to AZD1222 COVID-19 vaccine. Germline V gene data show CDR1 as KGHSH and CDR2 as LQKENI. V was clipped by 4 bases and J by 5 bases; unmatched bases: 8. The CDR3 length is 16 residues. Sequencing used peripheral blood, obtained on day 0 of AZD1222 vaccination. The rearrangement links TRBV18 to TRBJ2-7; the match to TRBD2 covers 13 bases. The receptor was derived from an adult in good health. CDR3 coding DNA: TGTGCCAGCTCACTAGGGACTAGCGGGGCTAGCGACGAGCAGTACTTC. It encodes CASSLGTSGASDEQYF.